This T cell receptor (beta chain) was sequenced for a study of Ad26.COV2.S vaccination and SARS-CoV-2 variants. Study results and limitations: Using TCR breadth and depth analyses may have led to underestimated total T cell responses. Substantial post-vaccination breadth of spike-specific CD8+ and CD4+ T cell responses was reported.

Repertoires were generated with immunoSEQ multiplex PCR, while TCRdb's copy carries only in-frame clones and drops some. The sample consists of under 400,000 clones, over 75% of them appearing once. The treatment was: 15 to 20 received Ad26.COV2.S at low or high dose, single or two shots; about 5 received placebo; per-sample allocation not given. Day 63 following the first vaccine or placebo injection was when the samples were taken. Points on this clone: Antigen: not known.

The TCR was taken from a person aged 18-65 years who received the Ad26.COV2.S COVID-19 vaccine or a placebo. The input for sequencing was peripheral blood, taken in a trial of Ad26.COV2.S vaccine versus placebo.

This chain's CDR3 is CATSRSGGPTDTQYF. The DNA for the CDR3 is TGTGCCACCAGTAGAAGCGGGGGGCCCACAGATACGCAGTATTTT. This chain links TRBV24-1 with TRBJ2-3; 9 bases match TRBD2. The CDR3 totals 15 residues. CDR1 and CDR2 (germline): KGHDR, SFDVKD. V dropped 6 bases and J dropped 2; count of bases not matched to a gene: 5.